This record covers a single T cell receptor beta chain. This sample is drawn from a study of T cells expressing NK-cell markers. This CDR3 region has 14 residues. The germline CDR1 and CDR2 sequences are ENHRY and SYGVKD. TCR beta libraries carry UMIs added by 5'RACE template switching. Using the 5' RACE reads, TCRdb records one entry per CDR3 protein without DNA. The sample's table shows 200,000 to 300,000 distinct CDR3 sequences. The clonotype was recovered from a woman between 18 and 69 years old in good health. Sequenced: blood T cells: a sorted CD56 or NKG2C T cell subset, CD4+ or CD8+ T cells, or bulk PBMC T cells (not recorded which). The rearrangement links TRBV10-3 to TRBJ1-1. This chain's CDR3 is CAITGAQSGTEAFF.